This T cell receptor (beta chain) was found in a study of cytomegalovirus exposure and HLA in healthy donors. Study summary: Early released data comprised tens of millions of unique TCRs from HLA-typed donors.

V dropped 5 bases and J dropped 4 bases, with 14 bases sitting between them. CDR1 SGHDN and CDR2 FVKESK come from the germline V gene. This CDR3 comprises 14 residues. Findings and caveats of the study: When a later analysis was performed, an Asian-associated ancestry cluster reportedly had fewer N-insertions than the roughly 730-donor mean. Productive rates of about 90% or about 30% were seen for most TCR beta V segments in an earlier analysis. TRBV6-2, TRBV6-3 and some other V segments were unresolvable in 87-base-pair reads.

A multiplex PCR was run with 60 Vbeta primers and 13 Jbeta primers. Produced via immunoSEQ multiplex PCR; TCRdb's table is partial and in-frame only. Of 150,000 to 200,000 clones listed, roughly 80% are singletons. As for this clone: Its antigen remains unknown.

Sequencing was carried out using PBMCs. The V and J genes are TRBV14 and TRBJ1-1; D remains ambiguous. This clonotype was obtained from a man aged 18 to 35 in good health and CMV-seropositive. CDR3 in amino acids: CASSLDFPGTEAFF. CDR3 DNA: TGTGCCAGCAGCTTGGACTTCCCGGGCACTGAAGCTTTCTTT.